Listed below are T cell receptor beta chains from one sample, sequenced in a study of PD-1 blockade in mismatch repair-deficient tumors. Assay: immunoSEQ multiplex PCR; the TCRdb copy retains only in-frame clones and omits some. The sample records about 49,000 clones, around 77% being singletons. The sample consisted of PBMCs, taken before pembrolizumab treatment. These receptors were obtained from an adult with mismatch repair-deficient cancer. Each CDR3 is given with its conserved first and last residue.

J | V | CDR3
TRBJ2-3 | TRBV11-2 | CASSFYRDTQYF
TRBJ2-7 | TRBV7-2 | CASSGRARHEQYF
TRBJ1-3 | TRBV4-1 | CASSEVSRNTIYF
TRBJ2-7 | TRBV5-4 | CASSLSIAESYEQYF
TRBJ1-3 | TRBV5-6 | CASSLVAGGAGNTIYF
TRBJ1-2 | TRBV2 | CASSEEFNYGYTF
TRBJ2-2 | TRBV4-2 | CASSRLAGGNTGELFF
TRBJ2-7 | TRBV30 | CAWSDPEEQYF
TRBJ2-5 | TRBV9 | CASSVGGGQETQYF
TRBJ1-1 | TRBV9 | CASSVDEPGGEAFF
TRBJ2-1 | TRBV7-2 | CASSYRQGLYNEQFF
TRBJ2-3 | TRBV30 | CAWSVTTDTQYF
TRBJ2-5 | TRBV6-5 | CASSMRGGAETQYF